Shown below are 9 T cell receptor beta chains from a single sample sequenced in a study of shared clonotypes between healthy human individuals. The table came from immunoSEQ multiplex PCR; TCRdb's copy has only in-frame clones and leaves some out. The table shows a few million clones, with 80% to 95% occurring only once. The material sequenced was naive CD4+ T cells from PBMCs. Subset indicated: CD45RA+ positively selected. The receptors were sampled from a man aged 18 to 30 in good health. Some clones in this sample may be carry-over from other donors' samples.

J is TRBJ2-5 and V is TRBV29-1, with D perhaps TRBD1 (5 bases). The length of the CDR3 is 16 residues. The V end was cut by 2 bases, the J end by 0 bases, with 16 bases between. The V gene's germline CDR1 is SQVTM and CDR2 ANQGSEA. The CDR3 reads CSVENRPPSYQETQYF. The CDR3 nucleotides read TGCAGCGTTGAAAACAGGCCCCCTTCGTACCAAGAGACCCAGTACTTC.

This chain joins TRBV7-6 and TRBJ2-5, with 8 bases fitting TRBD2. Trimming at V came to 8 bases and at J to 4 bases, leaving 9 bases not matched to a gene. Germline CDR1 is SGHVS and CDR2 is FNYEAQ. The CDR3 runs 14 residues. CDR3 sequence reads: CASGLLAVRETQYF. For the CDR3, the DNA is TGTGCCAGCGGGTTACTAGCGGTGCGAGAGACCCAGTACTTC.

The chain employs TRBV29-1 and TRBJ2-1; 7 bases match TRBD2. CDR1 and CDR2 (germline): SQVTM, ANQGSEA. V lost 3 bases, J lost 3 bases, and 5 bases stayed unmatched. This CDR3 is 14 amino acids long. CDR3 protein: CSVEIRGVYNEQFF. In DNA, the CDR3 is TGCAGCGTTGAGATCCGGGGGGTCTACAATGAGCAGTTCTTC.

The chain links TRBV28 to TRBJ2-5; 14 bases are shared with TRBD2. Germline CDR1 and CDR2: MDHEN and SYDVKM. V was clipped by 3 bases and J by 5 bases; unmatched bases: 5. The CDR3 sequence is 16 residues long. CDR3 amino acids: CASSFGTSGRRETQYF. DNA for the CDR3: TGTGCCAGCAGTTTCGGGACTAGCGGGAGAAGGGAGACCCAGTACTTC.

This clone was seen just once. The chain combines TRBV5-1 with TRBJ2-1; maybe TRBD2 (5 bases). V was trimmed by 7 bases and J by 6 bases, leaving 17 bases between them. Germline V CDR1 and CDR2: SGHRS, YFSETQ. The CDR3 covers 14 residues. The CDR3 DNA follows: TGCGCCAGCTCCCGAGGTAGCGAGTCCAATGAGCAGTTCTTC. It codes for CASSRGSESNEQFF.

V usage is TRBV5-1 and J usage is TRBJ1-1; D possibly corresponds to TRBD1 (6 bases). The CDR3 sequence is 13 residues long. Germline loops: CDR1 SGHRS, CDR2 YFSETQ. The V and J ends lost 3 bases and 7 bases respectively, with 13 bases between them. CDR3 in DNA: TGCGCCAGCAGCTGGGCAGGGGCGGGTGAAGCTTTCTTT. Translation gives CASSWAGAGEAFF.

The chain joins TRBV5-1 to TRBJ2-2, with 7 bases aligning to TRBD1. Germline CDR1 is SGHRS and CDR2 is YFSETQ. V shed 0 bases and J 3 bases; nucleotides not matched to a gene: 8. CDR3 length equals 17 residues. The DNA for the CDR3 is TGCGCCAGCAGCTTGGCCCCGGGACAGATTGACACCGGGGAGCTGTTTTTT. The encoded protein is CASSLAPGQIDTGELFF.

The V call is TRBV29-1, the J call TRBJ2-3; TRBD2 agrees at 11 bases. V lost 7 bases, J lost 0 bases, and 6 bases stayed unmatched. CDR1 and CDR2 from the germline V gene are SQVTM and ANQGSEA. The CDR3 runs to 15 residues. The CDR3 nucleotides read TGCAGCGCATCGACTAGCGGGACTAGCACAGATACGCAGTATTTT. Amino acids: CSASTSGTSTDTQYF.

V is TRBV7-8 and J is TRBJ1-3, with unresolved D. Trimming removed 0 bases from V and 3 bases from J, with 9 bases in between. In germline, CDR1 is SGHVS, CDR2 FQNEAQ. This CDR3 has 15 residues. CDR3 DNA sequence: TGTGCCAGCAGCTTAGCTAGGACGGATGGAAACACCATATATTTT. Amino acid sequence: CASSLARTDGNTIYF. Complete variable domain (other parts from reference TRBV7-8 and TRBJ1-3): GAGVSQSPRYKVAKRGQDVALRCDPISGHVSLFWYQQALGQGPEFLTYFQNEAQLDKSGLPSDRFFAERPEGSVSTLKIQRTQQEDSAVYLCASSLARTDGNTIYFGEGSWLTVV.